The clone carrying this TCR beta chain was detected ten times or more. The antigen is not known. This record belongs to a study of blood T cells in healthy people across ages. Study-wide points: Diversity figures based on one million T cells were deemed too low. Correlation between TCR beta diversity and naive T cell percentage was strong.

The germline V gene encodes CDR1 SQVTM and CDR2 ANQGSEA. The CDR3 loop spans 13 amino acids. V lost 6 bases and J lost 2, with 13 bases in between. Total RNA amounts of at least 5 micrograms were extracted per sample. With a J-beta primer mix and a sample-barcoded 5' primer, a second PCR ran 7 to 11 cycles. Each cDNA molecule was tagged by a template-switch adaptor with 12 random nucleotides. TCRdb recomputed calls from the 5' RACE reads with MiXCR, one row per CDR3 protein. The sample includes more than 750,000 distinct CDR3 sequences, roughly 28% of them seen just once. These same data were also listed under a study on T cells of mothers and their children.

The chain links TRBV29-1 to TRBJ1-2, with a weak D call TRBD1 (5 bases). The receptor's source is a woman in her thirties or forties in good health. Specimen: blood. The CDR3 DNA reads TGCAGCGTCCAAAACCAGGGAAACTATGGCTACACCTTC. It translates to CSVQNQGNYGYTF.